A selection of T cell receptor beta chains follows, all from one sample in a study of cytomegalovirus exposure and HLA in healthy donors. The assay was immunoSEQ multiplex PCR, and TCRdb's table has in-frame clones only and misses some. The sample includes about 150,000 clones, 60% to 70% seen only once; the top ten take about 7.1%. Input material: PBMCs. These receptors came from a woman aged 55-69 years in good health and CMV-seropositive. Both conserved end residues are part of each CDR3. D genes are given only for firm matches. Clone size is given for some rows only: seen once, a few or many times, or a class if the clone is expanded.

d_call j_call v_call clone_size cdr3_aa cdr3_nt
NA TRBJ2-5 TRBV15 few CATSRTYSGHRQETQYF TGTGCCACCAGCAGAACTTACAGTGGCCATCGGCAAGAGACCCAGTACTTC
NA TRBJ1-2 TRBV4-3 few CASSQARVIKDYGYTF TGCGCCAGCAGCCAAGCCCGGGTCATTAAGGACTATGGCTACACCTTC
NA TRBJ2-7 TRBV5-6 few CASSFGEHYEQYF TGTGCCAGCAGCTTCGGGGAACACTACGAGCAGTACTTC
NA TRBJ2-7 TRBV5-1 NA CASSLESGYEQYF TGCGCCAGCAGCTTGGAGTCGGGATACGAGCAGTACTTC
NA TRBJ2-7 TRBV11-2 NA CASSSTADISSYEQYF TGTGCCAGCAGCTCTACCGCTGACATCAGCTCCTACGAGCAGTACTTC
TRBD2 TRBJ2-2 TRBV7-8 NA CASSLDIRGAGELFF TGTGCCAGCAGCTTAGATATACGGGGGGCCGGGGAGCTGTTTTTT
NA TRBJ2-7 TRBV4-2 NA CASSGRTGSYEQYF TGTGCCAGCAGCGGAAGGACTGGCTCCTACGAGCAGTACTTC
NA TRBJ2-5 TRBV5-1 NA CASSTPQGRETQYF TGCGCCAGCAGCACACCACAGGGGAGGGAGACCCAGTACTTC
NA TRBJ2-7 TRBV5-1 NA CASSKGHESYEQYF TGCGCCAGCAGCAAGGGACACGAGTCCTACGAGCAGTACTTC
TRBD1 TRBJ2-1 TRBV5-6 NA CASSWDRVNEQFF TGTGCCAGCAGCTGGGACAGGGTCAATGAGCAGTTCTTC
NA TRBJ2-7 TRBV28 few CASSFQNYEQYF TGTGCCAGCAGTTTTCAGAACTACGAGCAGTACTTC
TRBD2 TRBJ2-3 TRBV6-4 NA CASSTSGESTDTQYF TGTGCCAGCAGCACTAGCGGAGAAAGCACAGATACGCAGTATTTT
NA TRBJ1-2 TRBV18 few CASSPRGLREGGYTF TGTGCCAGCTCCCCAAGAGGACTTAGAGAAGGCGGCTACACCTTC
TRBD1 TRBJ2-3 TRBV28 NA CASSFGQGTDTQYF TGTGCCAGCAGCTTTGGACAGGGCACAGATACGCAGTATTTT
TRBD2 TRBJ2-7 TRBV7-6 NA CASSPGLAGLYEQYF TGTGCCAGCAGCCCAGGACTAGCGGGCCTCTACGAGCAGTACTTC
NA TRBJ1-3 TRBV7-2 few CASNIGPSPPGNTIYF TGTGCCAGCAATATTGGTCCTAGCCCACCTGGAAACACCATATATTTT
TRBD2 TRBJ2-1 TRBV28 NA CASSTGTSGRSYNEQFF TGTGCCAGCAGTACCGGGACTAGCGGGAGGTCCTACAATGAGCAGTTCTTC
TRBD1 TRBJ1-1 TRBV28 NA CASMGQGMNTEAFF TGTGCCAGCATGGGACAGGGCATGAACACTGAAGCTTTCTTT
TRBD2 TRBJ2-2 TRBV7-9 NA CASSPKTRLAGSPGELFF TGTGCCAGCAGCCCGAAAACTCGACTAGCGGGGTCCCCCGGGGAGCTGTTTTTT
NA TRBJ2-6 TRBV9 NA CASSVPRGGGTSGANVLTF TGTGCCAGCAGCGTACCCAGGGGAGGGGGGACCTCTGGGGCCAACGTCCTGACTTTC
NA TRBJ1-3 TRBV7-2 NA CASSLEANSGNTIYF TGTGCCAGCAGCTTAGAAGCCAACTCTGGAAACACCATATATTTT
TRBD2 TRBJ2-1 TRBV19 NA CASSTTSGMGEQFF TGTGCCAGTAGTACCACTAGCGGGATGGGTGAGCAGTTCTTC
TRBD1 TRBJ2-5 TRBV5-4 NA CASSPGGWETQYF TGTGCCAGCAGCCCAGGGGGCTGGGAGACCCAGTACTTC
NA TRBJ1-2 TRBV27 NA CASSLSGSYGYTF TGTGCCAGCAGTTTATCGGGCAGCTATGGCTACACCTTC
NA TRBJ1-2 TRBV19 few CASSVPFSNYGYTF TGTGCCAGTAGTGTCCCCTTCTCCAACTATGGCTACACCTTC
TRBD1 TRBJ1-5 TRBV28 NA CASSLVDRDSNQPQHF TGTGCCAGCAGTTTAGTCGACAGGGATAGCAATCAGCCCCAGCATTTT
TRBD2 TRBJ2-1 TRBV5-1 NA CASSLASSGIYNEQFF TGCGCCAGCAGCTTGGCTTCTAGCGGGATCTACAATGAGCAGTTCTTC
TRBD1 TRBJ2-1 TRBV25-1 NA CASSEGDREPYNEQFF TGTGCCAGCAGTGAGGGGGACAGGGAACCTTACAATGAGCAGTTCTTC
TRBD1 TRBJ1-1 TRBV9 NA CASSVEGTGVGTEAFF TGTGCCAGCAGCGTAGAAGGGACAGGGGTTGGCACTGAAGCTTTCTTT
TRBD1 TRBJ2-5 TRBV7-2 NA CASSPQGALETQYF TGTGCCAGCAGCCCCCAGGGGGCTTTAGAGACCCAGTACTTC
TRBD2 TRBJ2-7 TRBV5-1 NA CASSPSSTSGTSQYF TGCGCCAGCAGCCCAAGCTCGACTAGCGGAACATCGCAGTACTTC
TRBD2 TRBJ2-1 TRBV10-1 few CASSGGTSGSRNEQFF TGCGCCAGCAGTGGAGGGACTAGCGGGAGTCGCAATGAGCAGTTCTTC
NA TRBJ2-1 TRBV28 NA CASSVILESYYNEQFF TGTGCCAGCAGTGTTATTCTTGAGTCCTACTACAATGAGCAGTTCTTC
NA TRBJ1-1 TRBV28 NA CASSLARDQLRAFF TGCGCCAGCAGTTTGGCCCGGGATCAACTTCGGGCTTTCTTT
TRBD2 TRBJ2-5 TRBV2 NA CAGMRLAGVKQETQYF TGTGCCGGAATGCGGCTAGCGGGAGTGAAACAAGAGACCCAGTACTTC
NA TRBJ2-6 TRBV7-9 NA CASSLVEFSGANVLTF TGTGCCAGCAGCTTAGTAGAGTTCTCTGGGGCCAACGTCCTGACTTTC
TRBD2 TRBJ2-5 TRBV9 NA CASSVLSTSGQETQYF TGTGCCAGCAGCGTACTCTCGACTAGCGGCCAAGAGACCCAGTACTTC
NA TRBJ1-2 TRBV15 NA CATSRGQTYGYTF TGTGCCACCAGCAGAGGACAGACCTATGGCTACACCTTC
TRBD1 TRBJ2-5 TRBV5-8 NA CASSFGTAEETQYF TGTGCCAGCAGCTTTGGGACAGCGGAAGAGACCCAGTACTTC
NA TRBJ1-3 TRBV28 NA CASSLIKPSSGNTIYF TGTGCCAGCAGTTTAATTAAGCCTTCCTCTGGAAACACCATATATTTT
NA TRBJ1-5 TRBV9 NA CASSVSSGSNQPQHF TGTGCCAGCAGCGTATCTTCAGGGAGCAATCAGCCCCAGCATTTT
NA TRBJ2-2 TRBV18 NA CASSIGVAGELFF TGTGCCAGCTCAATAGGGGTCGCCGGGGAGCTGTTTTTT